This TCR beta chain was retrieved from a study of response to subunit inactivated influenza vaccine. Germline V CDR1 and CDR2: MNHEY, SVGAGI. The V and J ends lost 8 bases and 2 bases respectively, with 7 bases between them. The CDR3 is 12 residues long. Concerning this clonotype: Antigen specificity is unknown.

TCRdb re-analysed the RT-PCR reads in MiXCR, keeping a single row per CDR3 protein. The table records under 200,000 distinct CDR3 sequences, around 11% of them present only once. General study points: The authors offered the suggestion that each seasonal influenza vaccination recruits few new T cells.

Specimen: CD8+ T cells sorted from PBMCs, collected less than 25 months after vaccination. The clonotype was recovered from a man aged 50 to 69 who received an inactivated influenza vaccine. The chain carries TRBV6-5 and TRBJ2-1; perhaps D is TRBD1 or TRBD2 (6 bases each). This CDR3 reads CASGGPYNEQFF. The CDR3 DNA sequence: TGTGCCAGCGGGGGGCCCTACAATGAGCAGTTCTTC.